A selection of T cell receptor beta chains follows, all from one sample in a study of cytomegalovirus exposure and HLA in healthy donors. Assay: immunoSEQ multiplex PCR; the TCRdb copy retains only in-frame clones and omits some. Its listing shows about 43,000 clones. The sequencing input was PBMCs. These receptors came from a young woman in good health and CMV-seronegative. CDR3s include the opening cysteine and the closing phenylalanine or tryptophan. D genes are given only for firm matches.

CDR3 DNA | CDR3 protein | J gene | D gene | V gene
TGCGCCAGCAGCCAAGATCCTCGGAACACTGAAGCTTTCTTT | CASSQDPRNTEAFF | TRBJ1-1 | - | TRBV4-1
TGCAGCGTTGTGGCCCTGAGGTGGAGTGGCGGGAGTTGGCTTAACAATGAGCAGTTCTTC | CSVVALRWSGGSWLNNEQFF | TRBJ2-1 | TRBD2 | TRBV29-1
TGCGCCAGCCGAAAGAGGGAAGACGGGAGCAGAACTGGGGCCAACGTCCTGACTTTC | CASRKREDGSRTGANVLTF | TRBJ2-6 | - | TRBV5-1
TGTGCCAGCAGCTTAAACCCGGGAAGCCGGAATGAGCAGTTCTTC | CASSLNPGSRNEQFF | TRBJ2-1 | - | TRBV7-3
TGTGCCACTGGACAGGGTGGGGAGCAGTTCTTC | CATGQGGEQFF | TRBJ2-1 | TRBD1 | TRBV6-5
TGTGCCAGCAGCTTAACGGGGACAGGGAGTGGCTACACCTTC | CASSLTGTGSGYTF | TRBJ1-2 | TRBD1 | TRBV7-3
TGTGCCAGCTTCGGTAGCGGCGACTACGAGCAGTACTTC | CASFGSGDYEQYF | TRBJ2-7 | - | TRBV6-5
TGCAGCGTTGGGGGGGAGCAAGGATCCTACGAGCAGTACTTC | CSVGGEQGSYEQYF | TRBJ2-7 | - | TRBV29-1
TGCGCCAGCAGCCCCTCGGTTAGCGGGACCTACGAGCAGTACTTC | CASSPSVSGTYEQYF | TRBJ2-7 | TRBD2 | TRBV4-1
TGCAGCGAACGCGGGAGCAGCTACAATGAGCAGTTCTTC | CSERGSSYNEQFF | TRBJ2-1 | TRBD2 | TRBV29-1
TGTGCCAGCAGTTCGACAGCTTGGAGCTATGGCTACACCTTC | CASSSTAWSYGYTF | TRBJ1-2 | - | TRBV28
TGCGCCAGCAGCCAACCGTTTTTAGCGGGAGGGAGCGCCTACGAGCAGTACTTC | CASSQPFLAGGSAYEQYF | TRBJ2-7 | TRBD2 | TRBV4-1
TGTGCCAGCAGCGTAGAGGGACACCTGAACACCGGGGAGCTGTTTTTT | CASSVEGHLNTGELFF | TRBJ2-2 | - | TRBV9
TGTGCCTGGAGTGTACGGGGGGATACGCAGTATTTT | CAWSVRGDTQYF | TRBJ2-3 | - | TRBV30